This T cell receptor (beta chain) comes out of a study of OX40 agonist ivuxolimab in advanced cancers. Trimming took off 6 bases at V and 7 bases at J, with 24 bases between the two ends. CDR3 length: 16 amino acids. Per the germline V gene, CDR1 is MNHEY and CDR2 is SMNVEV (reference sequence). This table comes from immunoSEQ multiplex PCR, and its TCRdb copy is limited to in-frame clones, with some not included. The table has 20,000 to 25,000 clones, roughly 82% seen once. The receptor was derived from an adult with an advanced solid tumor such as melanoma, head and neck, liver or kidney cancer. This chain joins TRBV27 and TRBJ1-2; D uncertain. Sequences were derived from CD4+ or CD8+ T cells sorted from blood, sampled in a trial of the OX40 agonist ivuxolimab. The CDR3 nucleotides are TGTGCCAGCAGCGCCTATACGGCAGACGCCGTGGGTGGCTACACCTTC. Residues: CASSAYTADAVGGYTF.